The clone carrying this TCR beta chain came up once. This sample was included in a study of long-term antiretroviral therapy in people with HIV. A v3.0 immunoSEQ assay was performed at survey level. TCRdb keeps only in-frame clones here, not all; method: immunoSEQ multiplex PCR. The sample includes more than 20,000 clones, about 86% of them seen just once. The CDR3 sequence is 14 residues long. V lost 5 bases and J 2 bases, leaving 12 bases between the germline ends. From germline, CDR1 is SEHNR and CDR2 FQNEAQ (reference sequence). This clonotype was obtained from a woman in her 30s with HIV. The chain is built from TRBV7-9 and TRBJ2-5, with D perhaps given as TRBD1 or TRBD2 (6 bases each). Specimen: unsorted PBMCs, collected 1.9 years after starting antiretroviral therapy. CDR3 residues: CASSTPGAQETQYF. CDR3 bases: TGTGCCAGCAGCACACCGGGGGCGCAAGAGACCCAGTACTTC.